This is a list of T cell receptor beta chains from one sample in a study of blood T cell repertoires in COVID-19. This table comes from immunoSEQ multiplex PCR, and its TCRdb copy is limited to in-frame clones, with some not included. The sample has roughly 220,000 clones, roughly 75% seen once. The sequenced material came from peripheral blood. These receptors came from a woman aged 70-85 years with acute or convalescent COVID-19. The CDR3 runs from the conserved cysteine through the conserved F or W. The D gene is left open where the match is weak. Not every row has a clone size; where given, it reads once, few, many or a size class.

CDR3,DNA,size,J,V,D
CASSHEGLRDTNTEAFF,TGTGCCAGCAGTCACGAAGGACTCCGGGACACGAACACTGAAGCTTTCTTT,NA,TRBJ1-1,TRBV3-1/TRBV3-2,NA
CATSDSRDSQETQYF,TGTGCCACCAGTGATTCCCGGGACTCCCAAGAGACCCAGTACTTC,NA,TRBJ2-5,TRBV24-1,NA
CASSWGQGNTEAFF,TGTGCCAGCAGCTGGGGACAGGGGAACACTGAAGCTTTCTTT,NA,TRBJ1-1,TRBV5-4,TRBD1
CASSPFIGTGGSNQPQHF,TGTGCCAGCAGTCCGTTCATCGGGACAGGGGGTAGCAATCAGCCCCAGCATTTT,few,TRBJ1-5,TRBV27,TRBD1
CASSLEGGRLYEQYF,TGCGCCAGCAGCTTGGAGGGAGGTCGCCTCTACGAGCAGTACTTC,NA,TRBJ2-7,TRBV5-1,NA
CASSQDLGSGQAYTNYGYTF,TGCGCCAGCAGCCAAGACTTAGGGTCGGGACAGGCTTACACTAACTATGGCTACACCTTC,NA,TRBJ1-2,TRBV4-1,TRBD1
CASSLVEVGELFF,TGTGCCAGCAGCTTGGTCGAGGTCGGGGAGCTGTTTTTT,NA,TRBJ2-2,TRBV7-9,NA
CASSVLQGTEAFF,TGTGCCAGCAGCGTACTCCAGGGGACTGAAGCTTTCTTT,few,TRBJ1-1,TRBV9,NA
CATSDLAGGHQYF,TGTGCCACCAGTGATTTGGCGGGCGGCCATCAGTACTTC,NA,TRBJ2-4,TRBV24-1,NA
CASSLDGSSYEQYF,TGCGCCAGCAGCTTGGATGGGAGCTCCTACGAGCAGTACTTC,NA,TRBJ2-7,TRBV5-1,NA
CASSFGAGMNTEAFF,TGTGCCAGCAGCTTTGGGGCTGGCATGAACACTGAAGCTTTCTTT,NA,TRBJ1-1,TRBV11-2,NA
CASSLWSGTLAKNIQYF,TGTGCCAGCAGCTTATGGAGCGGAACCCTAGCCAAAAACATTCAGTACTTC,once,TRBJ2-4,TRBV7-4,NA
CASSPQTGYGYTF,TGTGCCAGCAGCCCGCAGACAGGGTATGGCTACACCTTC,once,TRBJ1-2,TRBV9,TRBD1
CASSLGAGREGEQFF,TGTGCCAGCAGCTTAGGTGCGGGACGGGAGGGTGAGCAGTTCTTC,NA,TRBJ2-1,TRBV7-9,TRBD2
CASSLGGAADEQFF,TGTGCCAGCAGCTTAGGCGGGGCAGCGGATGAGCAGTTCTTC,NA,TRBJ2-1,TRBV11-2,NA
CASSRGGTEAFF,TGTGCCAGCAGCCGGGGGGGCACTGAAGCTTTCTTT,NA,TRBJ1-1,TRBV11-3,NA
CASSHTSSGNTIYF,TGTGCCAGCAGCCACACGAGCTCTGGAAACACCATATATTTT,NA,TRBJ1-3,TRBV3-1/TRBV3-2,NA
CASRLDQVDNSPLHF,TGTGCAAGTCGCTTAGATCAGGTTGATAATTCACCCCTCCACTTT,NA,TRBJ1-6,TRBV12-2,NA
CASSRLPSTDTQYF,TGTGCCAGCAGCCGTCTACCTAGCACAGATACGCAGTATTTT,NA,TRBJ2-3,TRBV5-6,NA
CAWSGGTSGNYEQYF,TGTGCCTGGAGTGGAGGGACTAGCGGGAACTACGAGCAGTACTTC,NA,TRBJ2-7,TRBV30,TRBD2
CASSWGGQISYEQYF,TGTGCCAGCAGCTGGGGGGGCCAAATCTCCTACGAGCAGTACTTC,NA,TRBJ2-7,TRBV5-5,NA
CASTPDPRGEQYF,TGTGCCAGCACCCCTGATCCTAGAGGCGAGCAGTACTTC,few,TRBJ2-7,TRBV2,NA
CASSLAGLVTEAFF,TGTGCCAGCAGTTTAGCAGGGTTGGTCACTGAAGCTTTCTTT,few,TRBJ1-1,TRBV28,NA
CASSGQGATFF,TGTGCCAGCAGTGGGCAGGGGGCGACGTTTTTT,NA,TRBJ1-4,TRBV2,TRBD1
CASSSYTDTQYF,TGTGCCAGCAGTTCGTACACAGATACGCAGTATTTT,NA,TRBJ2-3,TRBV6-2/TRBV6-3,NA
CASSREAFNNEQFF,TGCGCCAGCAGCCGGGAGGCGTTTAACAATGAGCAGTTCTTC,NA,TRBJ2-1,TRBV4-1,NA
CASSLRSGLAANNEQFF,TGTGCCAGCAGCTTAAGGTCTGGACTAGCGGCAAACAATGAGCAGTTCTTC,NA,TRBJ2-1,TRBV7-3,TRBD2
CSVDRAAGTSGYNEQFF,TGCAGCGTTGATAGGGCCGCGGGGACTAGCGGATACAATGAGCAGTTCTTC,NA,TRBJ2-1,TRBV29-1,TRBD2
CASRPTGFQGYTF,TGCGCCAGCAGACCCACAGGGTTTCAAGGCTACACCTTC,once,TRBJ1-2,TRBV28,NA
CASGVGTGISYEQYF,TGTGCCAGCGGGGTGGGGACAGGGATCTCCTACGAGCAGTACTTC,NA,TRBJ2-7,TRBV5-5,TRBD1
CTSGGAANEQFF,TGCACCTCGGGAGGAGCCGCCAATGAGCAGTTCTTC,few,TRBJ2-1,TRBV29-1,TRBD2
CASSLLAETGELFF,TGTGCCAGCAGTTTGCTAGCGGAAACCGGGGAGCTGTTTTTT,NA,TRBJ2-2,TRBV27,TRBD2
CASSLGVLNQPQHF,TGCGCCAGCAGCTTGGGTGTCCTCAATCAGCCCCAGCATTTT,NA,TRBJ1-5,TRBV5-1,NA
CASSLGTGNQPQHF,TGCGCCAGCAGCCTCGGGACAGGAAATCAGCCCCAGCATTTT,NA,TRBJ1-5,TRBV5-1,TRBD1
CASSQEVTGEVEQYF,TGCGCCAGCAGCCAAGAAGTAACAGGGGAGGTCGAGCAGTACTTC,few,TRBJ2-7,TRBV4-1,NA
CASSQRVPGTGRDLPSLF,TGTGCCAGCAGTCAGAGAGTGCCCGGGACAGGGAGGGACCTTCCCAGTTTATTT,NA,TRBJ1-1,TRBV2,TRBD1
CASSRSGQGWEEQYF,TGTGCCAGCAGCCGGTCCGGACAGGGCTGGGAAGAGCAGTACTTC,NA,TRBJ2-7,TRBV3-1/TRBV3-2,TRBD1
CASSLSRQTQETQYF,TGTGCCAGCAGTTTATCGAGGCAGACGCAAGAGACCCAGTACTTC,NA,TRBJ2-5,TRBV27,NA
CASSWTGETQYF,TGTGCCAGCAGCTGGACAGGGGAGACCCAGTACTTC,NA,TRBJ2-5,TRBV5-4,TRBD1
CASSLSGGIYEKLFF,TGTGCCAGCAGCCTCTCAGGGGGCATATATGAAAAACTGTTTTTT,NA,TRBJ1-4,TRBV6-5,TRBD1
CSVRTGPYEQYF,TGCAGCGTGAGGACAGGGCCCTACGAGCAGTACTTC,NA,TRBJ2-7,TRBV29-1,TRBD1
CATSDRGGGSGLYSNQPQHF,TGTGCCACCAGTGATCGTGGGGGGGGCTCGGGACTTTATAGCAATCAGCCCCAGCATTTT,NA,TRBJ1-5,TRBV24-1,NA
CASSETGSGLGYGYTF,TGTGCCAGTAGTGAGACAGGATCTGGCTTGGGTTATGGCTACACCTTC,NA,TRBJ1-2,TRBV19,NA
CSAGTGYGYTF,TGCAGCGCCGGAACGGGCTATGGCTACACCTTC,NA,TRBJ1-2,TRBV29-1,NA
CASSAKRGTYEQYF,TGTGCCAGCAGCGCTAAGCGGGGGACCTACGAGCAGTACTTC,NA,TRBJ2-7,TRBV7-8,TRBD2
CASTGTGLGEQFF,TGTGCCAGCACCGGGACAGGTTTGGGTGAGCAGTTCTTC,NA,TRBJ2-1,TRBV6-6,TRBD1
CAIRDSDIGEQFF,TGTGCCATCCGGGACAGCGATATAGGTGAGCAGTTCTTC,NA,TRBJ2-1,TRBV10-3,TRBD1
CASRGTGVRKLFF,TGTGCCAGCAGGGGGACAGGGGTTAGAAAACTGTTTTTT,NA,TRBJ1-4,TRBV6-5,TRBD1
CASLVREGTEAFF,TGTGCCAGCCTGGTCAGGGAGGGCACTGAAGCTTTCTTT,NA,TRBJ1-1,TRBV2,NA
CAIRAGQGAYEQYF,TGTGCCATCAGGGCAGGCCAGGGGGCCTACGAGCAGTACTTC,NA,TRBJ2-7,TRBV10-3,TRBD1
CASSESLGAGETQYF,TGCGCCAGCAGTGAGTCGCTGGGGGCAGGAGAGACCCAGTACTTC,few,TRBJ2-5,TRBV10-1,NA
CASSLRSGSVTDTQYF,TGTGCCAGCAGCTTGAGAAGCGGGAGTGTCACAGATACGCAGTATTTT,NA,TRBJ2-3,TRBV5-8,TRBD2
CASSQTGTSGRWDTGELFF,TGTGCCAGCAGCCAAACCGGGACTAGCGGGAGATGGGACACCGGGGAGCTGTTTTTT,few,TRBJ2-2,TRBV4-2,TRBD2